Each of the 18 T cell receptor beta chains below was sequenced from the same sample in a study of spatial heterogeneity in lung cancer. Sample time point: sample taken at primary tumor resection. In TCRdb, the 5' RACE reads were re-called with MiXCR into one record per CDR3 protein. The data hold 43,000 or so distinct CDR3 sequences, with almost 7% observed a single time. The input for sequencing was PBMCs, taken at surgery. The receptors derive from a female donor with early-stage non-small cell lung cancer.

The V gene is TRBV28, the J gene TRBJ2-5; D remains unclear. The CDR3 extends over 15 amino acids. From germline, CDR1 is MDHEN and CDR2 SYDVKM. Trimming stripped 2 bases from V and 1 base from J, with 11 bases between. CDR3 region: CASSLVARGQETQYF. The CDR3 DNA is TGTGCCAGCAGTTTAGTGGCGAGAGGCCAAGAGACCCAGTACTTC. Full variable domain (outside the CDR3, taken from reference TRBV28 and TRBJ2-5): DVKVTQSSRYLVKRTGEKVFLECVQDMDHENMFWYRQDPGLGLRLIYFSYDVKMKEKGDIPEGYSVSREKKERFSLILESASTNQTSMYLCASSLVARGQETQYFGPGTRLLVL.

The V and J genes are TRBV6-5 and TRBJ1-1, with D uncertain. CDR1 and CDR2 (germline): MNHEY, SVGAGI. This CDR3 contains 13 residues. The V end lost 0 bases, the J end lost 8 bases, and 10 bases lay between the germline ends. CDR3 protein: CASSYSWHGEAFF. The CDR3 DNA is TGTGCCAGCAGTTACTCGTGGCACGGGGAAGCTTTCTTT.

In this sample, this clonotype turned up many times. The chain recombines TRBV7-2 with TRBJ2-7, with TRBD2 matching over 8 bases. Germline CDR1 is SGHTA and CDR2 is FQGNSA. The CDR3 runs to 15 residues. Trimming at V came to 1 base and at J to 2 bases, leaving 4 bases not matched to a gene. For the CDR3, the DNA is TGTGCCAGCAGCTTAGGCGGGGGGATTCCCTACGAGCAGTACTTC. It is translated as CASSLGGGIPYEQYF. The full variable domain, in which reference TRBV7-2 and TRBJ2-7 provide the parts outside the CDR3, is GAGVSQSPSNKVTEKGKDVELRCDPISGHTALYWYRQSLGQGLEFLIYFQGNSAPDKSGLPSDRFSAERTGGSVSTLTIQRTQQEDSAVYLCASSLGGGIPYEQYFGPGTRLTVT.

In this sample, this clonotype turned up many times. The DNA of the CDR3 is TGTGCCAGCAGTTTGTGGGGGCTCAAAACAGATACGCAGTATTTT. Encoded protein: CASSLWGLKTDTQYF. The chain joins TRBV12-3 or TRBV12-4 to TRBJ2-3; maybe TRBD1 (6 bases). This CDR3 comprises 15 residues. The ends were cut back, 3 bases at V and 3 bases at J, with 13 bases in the middle.

This clonotype was counted a few times. The genes are TRBV20-1 and TRBJ2-2, with 7 positions matching TRBD2. The V gene end was trimmed by 7 bases and the J gene end by 4 bases; junction bases not matched to a gene: 12. The CDR3 has 15 residues. Germline V gene lookup returns CDR1 DFQATT and CDR2 SNEGSKA (reference sequence). The CDR3 DNA reads as TGCAGTGGCATGAGAGCGGGGAGCTCCACCGGGGAGCTGTTTTTT. Amino acids: CSGMRAGSSTGELFF.

This clonotype showed up just a few times. The J gene is TRBJ2-1, the V gene TRBV15; D is uncertain. Germline V gene sequence: CDR1 LNHNV, CDR2 YYDKDF (reference sequence). V was cut by 1 base and J by 7 bases, with 11 bases left in between. The CDR3 contains 14 residues. CDR3 region: CATSRAGTLNEQFF. The CDR3 DNA reads as TGTGCCACCAGCAGAGCAGGAACATTGAATGAGCAGTTCTTC. The full variable domain, rest sourced from reference TRBV15 and TRBJ2-1, is DAMVIQNPRYQVTQFGKPVTLSCSQTLNHNVMYWYQQKSSQAPKLLFHYYDKDFNNEADTPDNFQSRRPNTSFCFLDIRSPGLGDTAMYLCATSRAGTLNEQFFGPGTRLTVL.

This clonotype was observed a few times. The DNA of the CDR3 is TGTGCCAGCTGCTGCCCGACACGGGGCAATCAGCCCCAGCATTTT. Translated: CASCCPTRGNQPQHF. The rearrangement uses TRBV6-2 or TRBV6-3 and TRBJ1-5, with unresolved D. The CDR3 contains 15 residues. Deletions cut 8 bases from V and 2 bases from J, with 16 bases between. The germline CDR1 and CDR2 sequences are MNHEY and SVGEGT.

This clonotype was seen ten or more times. The chain's CDR3 is CASSPGTQNQPQHF. In DNA, the CDR3 is TGTGCCAGCAGTCCCGGGACACAAAATCAGCCCCAGCATTTT. V gene TRBV12-3 or TRBV12-4 combines with J gene TRBJ1-5; tentative D call: TRBD1 (6 bases). V lost 5 bases, J lost 4 bases, and 12 bases lay in between. CDR3 length: 14 amino acids.

V gene TRBV2 combines with J gene TRBJ2-5; D unresolved. The CDR3 loop spans 14 amino acids. Germline-derived CDR1 and CDR2 are SNHLY and FYNNEI. Trimming left V 1 base short and J 4 bases short, with 10 bases between. The CDR3 nucleotides are TGTGCCAGCAGTGAAGTTTCCCCTCTAGAGACCCAGTACTTC. Amino acid sequence: CASSEVSPLETQYF. The full variable domain, its missing parts supplied by reference TRBV2 and TRBJ2-5, is EPEVTQTPSHQVTQMGQEVILRCVPISNHLYFYWYRQILGQKVEFLVSFYNNEISEKSEIFDDQFSVERPDGSNFTLKIRSTKLEDSAMYFCASSEVSPLETQYFGPGTRLLVL.

On this clonotype itself: A clone one base away is much larger, so this may be a read error. Here the CDR3 omits its conserved ending phenylalanine or tryptophan, so a read error is the likely source. The gene calls are TRBV7-2 and TRBJ1-6, with TRBD1 identical over 8 bases. There are 15 residues in the CDR3. Germline V gene lookup returns CDR1 SGHTA and CDR2 FQGNSA. V was pared by 6 bases and J by 2 bases, with 3 bases of the junction left unmatched. In DNA form, the CDR3 reads TGTGCCAGCAGAGAGGACAGGGCCTATAATTCACCCCTCCACTCT. It is translated as CASREDRAYNSPLHS.

V is TRBV28 and J is TRBJ1-4; D remains ambiguous. V lost 5 bases and J 11 bases, leaving 9 bases between the germline ends. This CDR3 is built from 11 residues. Germline CDR1 reads MDHEN; CDR2 reads SYDVKM. The CDR3 loop is CASSQDGKLFF. The CDR3 coding sequence is TGTGCCAGCAGTCAGGACGGGAAACTGTTTTTT.

Ten or more counts support this clonotype. This sequence joins TRBV20-1 and TRBJ2-3, with D possibly matching TRBD1 (5 bases). There are 11 residues in the CDR3. Germline assignment: CDR1 DFQATT and CDR2 SNEGSKA (reference sequence). The CDR3 coding sequence is TGCGGGGCAGGTTTTGGAGATACGCAGTATTTT. This sequence encodes CGAGFGDTQYF.

Ten or more counts support this clonotype. The V gene is TRBV11-2, the J gene TRBJ2-7; D is ambiguous. With 3 bases removed from V and 3 bases from J, the gap between germline ends came to 12 bases. Germline V gene lookup returns CDR1 SGHAT and CDR2 FQNNGV. The CDR3 totals 14 residues. The CDR3 DNA reads TGTGCCAGCAGCTTCCAAGGGTTCGGCTACGAGCAGTACTTC. Its protein product is CASSFQGFGYEQYF.

In this sample, this clonotype turned up many times. This sequence joins TRBV6-2 or TRBV6-3 and TRBJ1-1; D gene unclear. CDR1 MNHEY and CDR2 SVGEGT come from the germline V gene. The CDR3 is 12 amino acids. The V gene lost 8 bases and the J gene lost 4 bases, with 11 bases spanning the gap. The CDR3 loop is CASSFIGTEAFF. CDR3 coding DNA: TGTGCCAGCTCCTTTATTGGCACTGAAGCTTTCTTT.

This clonotype was found many times. CDR3: CASNTPTGGTQYF. The CDR3 nucleotides are TGTGCCAGCAACACCCCCACGGGGGGGACGCAGTATTTT. The rearrangement joins TRBV7-2 to TRBJ2-3, with 8 bases lining up with TRBD2. V shed 7 bases, J shed 9 bases, and the junction held 9 bases outside the gene matches. CDR3 length equals 13 residues. Germline assignment: CDR1 SGHTA and CDR2 FQGNSA.

This clonotype was seen at least ten times. This chain links TRBV20-1 with TRBJ2-7; D is uncertain. The CDR3 has 12 residues. Per the germline V gene, CDR1 is DFQATT and CDR2 is SNEGSKA (reference sequence). V lost 3 bases, J lost 4 bases, and 10 bases lay in between. CDR3 residues: CSARVAPYEQYF. CDR3 sequence (DNA): TGCAGTGCTAGGGTCGCTCCGTACGAGCAGTACTTC.

This clonotype was seen repeatedly, ten times or more. V is TRBV5-1 and J is TRBJ1-1; D is ambiguous. There are 14 residues in the CDR3. Trimming removed 2 bases from V and 4 bases from J, with 12 bases in between. The germline gives CDR1 SGHRS, CDR2 YFSETQ. The CDR3 DNA follows: TGCGCCAGCAGCTTTCTGAAGGACGGCACTGAAGCTTTCTTT. Translation: CASSFLKDGTEAFF.

This clonotype was observed many times. The V gene is TRBV6-5, the J gene TRBJ2-1; the match to TRBD2 covers 9 bases. The CDR3 has 18 residues. V trimming: 6 bases; J trimming: 4 bases; junction bases outside the gene matches: 16. Germline CDR1 is MNHEY and CDR2 is SVGAGI. The CDR3 DNA follows: TGTGCCAGCAGCTCCCCATTAATAGCGGGGGCGTTATACAATGAGCAGTTCTTC. This codes for CASSSPLIAGALYNEQFF.